A selection of T cell receptor beta chains follows, all from one sample in a study of neurological immune-mediated disorders. TCRdb called the 5' RACE reads again in MiXCR, with one record for every CDR3 protein. Of approximately 40,000 distinct CDR3 sequences detected, approximately 10% appear once; the ten largest clones hold 6.6%. The sample taken for sequencing was PBMCs. These receptors originate from a woman in her 30s with HTLV-1-associated myelopathy (HAM/TSP). CDR3s include the opening cysteine and the closing phenylalanine or tryptophan. Each record gives: J gene, V gene, D gene, clone size, CDR3 protein, CDR3 DNA. D genes are given only for firm matches. Only part of the rows carry a size: once, few, many, or a class if the clone is expanded.

TRBJ2-7	TRBV12-3/TRBV12-4	NA	many	CASSLVPGAGYEQYF	TGTGCCAGCAGTTTAGTCCCCGGGGCGGGCTACGAGCAGTACTTC
TRBJ1-6	TRBV5-1	NA	many	CASSLDWISYNSPLHF	TGCGCCAGCAGCTTGGATTGGATCTCCTATAATTCACCCCTCCACTTT
TRBJ2-1	TRBV20-1	NA	many	CSARDALQNHYNEQFF	TGCAGTGCTAGAGATGCGTTGCAAAATCATTACAATGAGCAGTTCTTC
TRBJ2-6	TRBV7-2	TRBD2	many	CASTTGGAGANVLTF	TGTGCCAGCACCACCGGGGGGGCTGGGGCCAACGTCCTGACTTTC
TRBJ2-5	TRBV12-3/TRBV12-4	TRBD2	NA	CASSLGLAGPGGETQYF	TGTGCCAGCAGTTTGGGTCTAGCGGGGCCTGGGGGAGAGACCCAGTACTTC
TRBJ1-1	TRBV20-1	TRBD1	many	CSAVGQPNTEAFF	TGCAGTGCGGTGGGACAGCCAAACACTGAAGCTTTCTTT
TRBJ1-4	TRBV20-1	TRBD1	many	CSARRGQGNEKLFF	TGCAGTGCTAGAAGGGGACAGGGAAATGAAAAACTGTTTTTT
TRBJ2-3	TRBV7-2	TRBD2	many	CASSLEASGANTQYF	TGTGCCAGCAGCTTAGAGGCTAGCGGGGCGAATACGCAGTATTTT
TRBJ1-2	TRBV6-5	NA	many	CASSLSGDYGYTF	TGTGCCAGCAGTCTTAGTGGAGACTATGGCTACACCTTC
TRBJ2-2	TRBV14	NA	many	CASSQDAGVSGPHRGELFF	TGTGCCAGCAGCCAAGATGCCGGGGTCTCAGGCCCTCACCGGGGGGAGCTGTTTTTT
TRBJ2-1	TRBV7-2	TRBD2	NA	CDSSLAAGGPVNEQFF	TGTGACAGCAGCTTAGCAGCGGGGGGGCCAGTCAATGAGCAGTTCTTC
TRBJ2-1	TRBV20-1	TRBD1	NA	CSARARGRNEQFF	TGCAGTGCTAGAGCCAGGGGGCGGAATGAGCAGTTCTTC